This T cell receptor (beta chain) was retrieved from a study of Graves' ophthalmopathy and Graves' hyperthyroidism. Study-wide findings and caveats: Blood contained most expanded thyroid clonotypes exceeding 0.001 frequency.

Each diagnosis was determined on the basis of clinical symptoms, serum thyroxine, TRAb, thyroid ultrasound and orbital computed tomography. From fresh peripheral blood, over 9 ml in volume, the PBMCs were obtained. As for this clonotype: Its target is not known.

Amplification from RNA transcripts yielded the TCR beta CDR3 regions. In the first round, RT-PCR was carried out with HTBI primers, and a multiplex PCR formed the second round. TCRdb itself ran the multiplex PCR reads through MiXCR, one entry per CDR3 protein. The repertoire has roughly 610,000 distinct CDR3 sequences, approximately 21% of them found once; the top ten carry more than 5.5%. The germline gives CDR1 MNHEY, CDR2 SVGEGT. V lost 7 bases to trimming and J lost 4 bases; unmatched junction nucleotides: 10. This CDR3 has 15 amino acids. The chain links TRBV6-2 or TRBV6-3 to TRBJ1-5; 7 nucleotides align to TRBD1. This sequence originates from a woman between 18 and 29 years old with stable Graves' hyperthyroidism. Some clones in this sample may be carry-over from other donors' samples. Sequencing used peripheral blood. The CDR3 sequence: CASTKGDSLNQPQHF. The CDR3 coding sequence is TGTGCCAGCACCAAAGGGGACAGCCTAAATCAGCCCCAGCATTTT.